This is a list of T cell receptor beta chains from one sample in a study of OX40 agonist ivuxolimab in advanced cancers. Assay: immunoSEQ multiplex PCR; the TCRdb copy retains only in-frame clones and omits some. This sample has roughly 76,000 clones, with approximately 85% found just once. Material: CD4+ or CD8+ T cells sorted from blood, obtained in a trial of the OX40 agonist ivuxolimab. The receptors were sampled from an adult with an advanced solid tumor such as melanoma, head and neck, liver or kidney cancer. Both conserved end residues are part of each CDR3. A D gene is named only where the DNA matches it firmly. Only part of the rows carry a size: once, few, many, or a class if the clone is expanded.

j_call | clone_size | d_call | cdr3_length | v_call | cdr3_aa | cdr3_nt
TRBJ1-2 | . | . | 14 | TRBV15 | CATGLGGGPYGYTF | TGTGCCACAGGACTTGGGGGGGGACCCTATGGCTACACCTTC
TRBJ2-7 | once | TRBD2 | 14 | TRBV27 | CASSLAALVNEQYF | TGTGCCAGCAGCCTAGCGGCCCTCGTAAACGAGCAGTACTTC
TRBJ1-1 | once | . | 16 | TRBV18 | CASSPDLTVMNTEAFF | TGTGCCAGCTCACCAGATTTGACAGTAATGAACACTGAAGCTTTCTTT
TRBJ1-2 | . | . | 12 | TRBV29-1 | CSVDREDYGYTF | TGCAGCGTTGACAGGGAGGACTATGGCTACACCTTC
TRBJ1-3 | few | . | 15 | TRBV7-2 | CASSLPLTSGNTIYF | TGTGCCAGCAGCTTACCGCTGACCTCTGGAAACACCATATATTTT
TRBJ1-1 | . | TRBD1 | 18 | TRBV7-9 | CASSSDRGPLMGGTEAFF | TGTGCCAGCAGCTCAGACAGGGGGCCCCTTATGGGGGGCACTGAAGCTTTCTTT
TRBJ1-3 | . | . | 18 | TRBV4-2 | CASSQDNTGILSGNTIYF | TGTGCCAGCAGCCAAGATAACACAGGGATACTCTCTGGAAACACCATATATTTT
TRBJ1-1 | . | TRBD1 | 12 | TRBV18 | CASSPRDSEAFF | TGTGCCAGCTCACCTAGGGACAGTGAAGCTTTCTTT
TRBJ2-7 | . | . | 14 | TRBV9 | CASSPSGTRYEQYF | TGTGCCAGCAGCCCTTCCGGGACCAGGTACGAGCAGTACTTC
TRBJ2-1 | . | . | 13 | TRBV9 | CASSPRGDNEQFF | TGTGCCAGCAGTCCCAGAGGGGACAATGAGCAGTTCTTC
TRBJ2-7 | . | TRBD2 | 13 | TRBV29-1 | CSVQRDSSYEQYF | TGCAGCGTTCAGCGGGACTCCTCCTACGAGCAGTACTTC
TRBJ1-4 | once | . | 14 | TRBV19 | CASSFRWGNEKLFF | TGTGCCAGTAGCTTCAGGTGGGGGAATGAAAAACTGTTTTTT
TRBJ2-2 | . | TRBD1 | 14 | TRBV7-3 | CASSSTGTTGELFF | TGTGCCAGCAGCTCGACAGGGACCACCGGGGAGCTGTTTTTT
TRBJ2-3 | . | TRBD1 | 16 | TRBV5-1 | CASSLAGQGARDTQYF | TGCGCCAGCAGCTTGGCCGGGCAGGGGGCGCGTGATACGCAGTATTTT
TRBJ1-1 | . | TRBD1 | 13 | TRBV27 | CASSYPGGTEAFF | TGTGCCAGCAGTTATCCAGGGGGCACTGAAGCTTTCTTT
TRBJ1-1 | . | . | 14 | TRBV5-1 | CASSSTPGPNEAFF | TGCGCCAGCAGCTCCACCCCGGGACCCAATGAAGCTTTCTTT
TRBJ2-1 | . | . | 14 | TRBV7-9 | CASSLLTSSNEQFF | TGTGCCAGCAGCTTACTAACTAGCTCCAATGAGCAGTTCTTC
TRBJ2-5 | . | TRBD1 | 12 | TRBV12-5 | CASGATGETQYF | TGTGCTAGTGGGGCGACAGGGGAGACCCAGTACTTC
TRBJ2-1 | . | TRBD2 | 15 | TRBV5-1 | CASSLQGGGADEQFF | TGCGCCAGCAGCTTGCAGGGCGGGGGGGCCGATGAGCAGTTCTTC
TRBJ2-1 | once | . | 13 | TRBV7-6 | CASSFPPGNEQFF | TGTGCCAGCAGCTTTCCCCCGGGCAATGAGCAGTTCTTC
TRBJ1-2 | . | . | 16 | TRBV5-8 | CASSLGLTPVVYGYTF | TGTGCCAGCAGCTTGGGTCTGACGCCTGTGGTGTATGGCTACACCTTC
TRBJ1-2 | . | . | 17 | TRBV7-9 | CASSLGGGPHSFYGYTF | TGTGCCAGCAGCTTAGGGGGGGGACCGCACTCATTTTATGGCTACACCTTC
TRBJ2-1 | . | . | 13 | TRBV30 | CAWATWTYNEQFF | TGTGCCTGGGCAACCTGGACCTACAATGAGCAGTTCTTC
TRBJ2-1 | . | TRBD2 | 15 | TRBV5-6 | CASRLAGGPSNEQFF | TGTGCCAGCAGGCTAGCGGGAGGGCCATCCAATGAGCAGTTCTTC
TRBJ2-7 | . | TRBD2 | 17 | TRBV7-2 | CASSLHPSSGSAHEQYF | TGTGCCAGCAGCTTACACCCCTCTAGCGGGAGTGCCCACGAGCAGTACTTC
TRBJ2-5 | . | TRBD2 | 18 | TRBV28 | CASSLWGAGTSVVETQYF | TGTGCCAGCAGTTTATGGGGGGCCGGGACTAGCGTCGTAGAGACCCAGTACTTC
TRBJ2-1 | . | . | 15 | TRBV14 | CASSQGVGSYNEQFF | TGTGCCAGCAGCCAAGGGGTGGGCTCCTACAATGAGCAGTTCTTC
TRBJ2-6 | few | TRBD1 | 17 | TRBV5-6 | CASSLASGTGGANVLTF | TGTGCCAGCAGCTTGGCCTCGGGGACAGGGGGGGCCAACGTCCTGACTTTC
TRBJ2-5 | . | . | 14 | TRBV5-1 | CASSLPTGSETQYF | TGTGCCAGCAGCCTACCGACAGGAAGCGAGACCCAGTACTTC
TRBJ1-1 | . | . | 18 | TRBV7-2 | CASSSEGGARRRNTEAFF | TGTGCCAGCAGCTCCGAGGGGGGGGCGCGGAGACGGAACACTGAAGCTTTCTTT
TRBJ2-5 | . | . | 15 | TRBV7-8 | CASSLGGGPQETQYF | TGTGCCAGCAGCTTAGGTGGGGGGCCCCAAGAGACCCAGTACTTC
TRBJ1-2 | . | . | 15 | TRBV6-5 | CASRPSGVTNYGYTF | TGTGCCAGCAGACCTTCAGGGGTTACTAACTATGGCTACACCTTC
TRBJ2-5 | . | TRBD2 | 18 | TRBV4-2 | CASSQDYGTSGRLETQYF | TGTGCCAGCAGCCAAGATTACGGGACTAGCGGGAGACTTGAGACCCAGTACTTC
TRBJ2-2 | once | TRBD1 | 15 | TRBV7-9 | CASGSPTGTGGELFF | TGTGCCAGCGGCTCTCCGACAGGGACCGGCGGGGAGCTGTTTTTT
TRBJ2-7 | . | . | 16 | TRBV23-1 | CASSPQPRQDSYEQYF | TGCGCCAGCAGTCCACAACCCCGACAGGATTCCTACGAGCAGTACTTC
TRBJ1-1 | . | . | 13 | TRBV19 | CATHWEFGGEAFF | TGTGCCACCCATTGGGAATTCGGTGGTGAAGCTTTCTTT
TRBJ2-7 | . | TRBD1 | 13 | TRBV5-1 | CASSWDRSYEQYF | TGCGCCAGCAGCTGGGACAGGTCCTACGAGCAGTACTTC
TRBJ2-3 | . | TRBD2 | 15 | TRBV5-1 | CASSLTSGMGDTQYF | TGCGCCAGCAGCTTGACTAGCGGGATGGGGGATACGCAGTATTTT
TRBJ2-1 | once | TRBD1 | 15 | TRBV18 | CASSYPGTGHNEQFF | TGTGCCAGCTCATATCCCGGGACAGGGCACAATGAGCAGTTCTTC
TRBJ2-2 | few | TRBD2 | 16 | TRBV6-5 | CASSYAGGANTGELFF | TGTGCCAGCAGTTACGCGGGGGGTGCGAACACCGGGGAGCTGTTTTTT
TRBJ2-1 | few | TRBD2 | 18 | TRBV2 | CASSEPPGLAGGSDEQFF | TGTGCCAGCAGTGAACCCCCGGGGCTAGCGGGGGGGTCGGATGAGCAGTTCTTC
TRBJ2-3 | . | TRBD1 | 17 | TRBV12-5 | CASGLVLLAQGTDTQYF | TGTGCTAGTGGTTTGGTACTCCTGGCACAGGGGACAGATACGCAGTATTTT